This entry features one T cell receptor (beta chain) sequence. Its antigen is undetermined. Both 60 Vbeta primers and 13 Jbeta primers went into the PCR. Assay: immunoSEQ multiplex PCR; the TCRdb copy retains only in-frame clones and omits some. Seen here are about 190,000 clones, approximately 79% observed once, and the top ten hold about 5.7%. This entry comes from a study of cytomegalovirus exposure and HLA in healthy donors. As for the study in general: Prior work identified roughly 120 million unique TCR beta sequences in around 170 million T cells. The study's early data release held 80 million to 95 million unique TCRs from HLA-typed donors.

Study results and limitations: TCR beta chain V- and J-gene trimming was linked, in a later analysis, to a missense variant in DCLRE1C.

The material sequenced was PBMCs. This clonotype was obtained from a man aged 40-49 years in good health and CMV-seropositive.

CDR3: CASSPSGGTYNEQFF. In DNA form, the CDR3 reads TGTGCCAGCAGCCCGAGCGGGGGTACCTACAATGAGCAGTTCTTC. The chain uses TRBV11-2 and TRBJ2-1; 8 bases line up with TRBD2. The germline CDR1 and CDR2 sequences are SGHAT and FQNNGV. The CDR3 is 15 residues long. With V trimmed by 5 bases and J by 2 bases, 5 bases remained unmatched.